These T cell receptor beta chains were read from a single sample in a study of long-term antiretroviral therapy in people with HIV. The protocol was immunoSEQ multiplex PCR, while the TCRdb copy is restricted to in-frame clones and leaves out a portion. The sample lists approximately 17,000 clones; approximately 90% were seen once. Source: unsorted PBMCs, taken 0.6 years after starting antiretroviral therapy. These receptors were obtained from a woman in her 40s with HIV. The CDR3 runs from the conserved cysteine through the conserved F or W. Each record gives: CDR3 protein, CDR3 DNA, clone size, D gene, J gene, V gene. D genes are given only for firm matches. Part of the rows lack a size; the others show once, few, many or a class for expanded clones.

cdr3_aa: CASSPEQGAPPSQYF
cdr3_nt: TGTGCCAGCTCACCAGAGCAGGGGGCTCCTCCTTCGCAGTATTTT
clone_size: -
d_call: TRBD1
j_call: TRBJ2-3
v_call: TRBV18

cdr3_aa: CASSHIREDTIYF
cdr3_nt: TGCGCCAGCAGCCATATCAGGGAGGACACCATATATTTT
clone_size: -
d_call: -
j_call: TRBJ1-3
v_call: TRBV4-3

cdr3_aa: CASSLGQGAEAFF
cdr3_nt: TGCGCCAGCAGCTTGGGACAGGGGGCTGAAGCTTTCTTT
clone_size: -
d_call: TRBD1
j_call: TRBJ1-1
v_call: TRBV5-1

cdr3_aa: CASSEGGAGGNSYEQYF
cdr3_nt: TGCGCCAGCAGTGAGGGGGGAGCGGGGGGCAACTCCTACGAGCAGTACTTC
clone_size: -
d_call: TRBD2
j_call: TRBJ2-7
v_call: TRBV10-1

cdr3_aa: CASSQGQGDTSEQYF
cdr3_nt: TGCGCCAGCAGCCAAGGACAGGGGGATACTAGCGAGCAGTACTTC
clone_size: large
d_call: TRBD1
j_call: TRBJ2-7
v_call: TRBV4-1

cdr3_aa: CASSLSEQGRGGYTF
cdr3_nt: TGTGCCAGCAGCTTATCTGAACAGGGGAGGGGCGGCTACACCTTC
clone_size: -
d_call: TRBD1
j_call: TRBJ1-2
v_call: TRBV7-9

cdr3_aa: CASSSGASTDTQYF
cdr3_nt: TGTGCCAGCTCATCGGGGGCCAGCACAGATACGCAGTATTTT
clone_size: -
d_call: -
j_call: TRBJ2-3
v_call: TRBV18

cdr3_aa: CASSQDRDNLGYGYTF
cdr3_nt: TGCGCCAGCAGCCAAGACCGGGACAACCTGGGGTATGGCTACACCTTC
clone_size: -
d_call: -
j_call: TRBJ1-2
v_call: TRBV4-3

cdr3_aa: CASSRAGGARYGYTF
cdr3_nt: TGTGCCAGCAGCCGTGCAGGGGGCGCGCGGTATGGCTACACCTTC
clone_size: -
d_call: TRBD1
j_call: TRBJ1-2
v_call: TRBV5-6

cdr3_aa: CASSLSSNQPQHF
cdr3_nt: TGTGCCAGCAGTTTATCAAGCAATCAGCCCCAGCATTTT
clone_size: -
d_call: -
j_call: TRBJ1-5
v_call: TRBV27

cdr3_aa: CASTTPGDEQYF
cdr3_nt: TGTGCCAGCACTACCCCCGGGGACGAGCAGTACTTC
clone_size: -
d_call: -
j_call: TRBJ2-7
v_call: TRBV5-4

cdr3_aa: CASSTTGSDSLWGYTF
cdr3_nt: TGTGCCAGTAGTACGACAGGGTCAGACTCACTATGGGGCTACACCTTC
clone_size: -
d_call: TRBD1
j_call: TRBJ1-2
v_call: TRBV19

cdr3_aa: CASSEEQGNSPLHF
cdr3_nt: TGTGCCAGCAGTGAGGAACAGGGTAATTCACCCCTCCACTTT
clone_size: -
d_call: -
j_call: TRBJ1-6
v_call: TRBV2

cdr3_aa: CASSPTGTGGFSTDTQYF
cdr3_nt: TGCGCCAGCAGCCCAACCGGGACAGGGGGATTTAGCACAGATACGCAGTATTTT
clone_size: -
d_call: TRBD1
j_call: TRBJ2-3
v_call: TRBV5-1

cdr3_aa: CASRLTGIRSPLHF
cdr3_nt: TGTGCCAGCAGACTCACTGGGATTCGGTCACCCCTCCACTTT
clone_size: few
d_call: -
j_call: TRBJ1-6
v_call: TRBV14

cdr3_aa: CASRFLGRENYGYTF
cdr3_nt: TGTGCCAGCAGGTTTCTGGGCAGAGAGAACTATGGCTACACCTTC
clone_size: -
d_call: -
j_call: TRBJ1-2
v_call: TRBV5-6

cdr3_aa: CASMGTGGWQPQHF
cdr3_nt: TGTGCCAGCATGGGGACAGGGGGCTGGCAGCCCCAGCATTTT
clone_size: -
d_call: TRBD1
j_call: TRBJ1-5
v_call: TRBV2

cdr3_aa: CASSLKEAGELFF
cdr3_nt: TGTGCCAGCAGCCTCAAGGAGGCCGGGGAGCTGTTTTTT
clone_size: -
d_call: -
j_call: TRBJ2-2
v_call: TRBV6-1

cdr3_aa: CAWMGQGTYNEQFF
cdr3_nt: TGTGCCTGGATGGGACAGGGTACTTACAATGAGCAGTTCTTC
clone_size: -
d_call: TRBD1
j_call: TRBJ2-1
v_call: TRBV30

cdr3_aa: CASSRQSNYGYTF
cdr3_nt: TGTGCCAGCAGTCGACAGTCTAACTATGGCTACACCTTC
clone_size: -
d_call: -
j_call: TRBJ1-2
v_call: TRBV27

cdr3_aa: CAISEGREKPQHF
cdr3_nt: TGTGCCATCAGTGAGGGACGGGAGAAGCCCCAGCATTTT
clone_size: -
d_call: -
j_call: TRBJ1-5
v_call: TRBV10-3